The rows below give T cell receptor beta chains drawn from one sample of a study of Tregs in tolerant kidney transplant recipients. Their antigen targets remain unknown. Profiling relied on immunoSEQ multiplex PCR, and the TCRdb table lists in-frame clones only, not all of them. The repertoire includes 9,500 to 11,000 clones, 91% of them detected once, and over 5.5% sits in the top ten. The sequences come from Tregs from blood cultured with allogeneic cells, collected before the transplant. The receptor source for this set is a human patient who received a combined kidney and bone marrow transplant. CDR3s include the opening cysteine and the closing phenylalanine or tryptophan. The D gene is left open where the match is weak. Size tells how often a clone was seen (once, few, many) or the class of an expanded clone, and some rows leave it out.

v_call	clone_size	d_call	j_call	cdr3_nt	cdr3_aa
TRBV19	NA	NA	TRBJ1-1	TGTGCCAGTAGTATAAGAGGGGGGGTGAACACTGAAGCTTTCTTT	CASSIRGGVNTEAFF
TRBV10-3	NA	NA	TRBJ2-2	TGTGCCATCAGCCCGTTGGGCACCGGGGAGCTGTTTTTT	CAISPLGTGELFF
TRBV30	NA	NA	TRBJ1-1	TGTGCCTGGAGCTTACCCACTGAAGCTTTCTTT	CAWSLPTEAFF
TRBV7-2	few	TRBD2	TRBJ2-7	TGTGCCAGCAGAAAAGCGGGGGGGACCTACGAGCAGTACTTC	CASRKAGGTYEQYF
TRBV4-2	NA	TRBD2	TRBJ2-3	TGTGCCAGCAGCCAAGCGGCGGGGGGGATAACAGATACGCAGTATTTT	CASSQAAGGITDTQYF
TRBV4-1	NA	NA	TRBJ1-5	TGCGCCAGCAGCCAAAGGGCCGGACAGTTTAATCAGCCCCAGCATTTT	CASSQRAGQFNQPQHF
TRBV11-3	NA	TRBD2	TRBJ2-5	TGTGCCAGCAGCTTAGTGTGGACTAGCGGTCCGGGGGTCCAGTACTTC	CASSLVWTSGPGVQYF
TRBV9	NA	TRBD2	TRBJ2-5	TGTGCCAGCAGGCCGGGACTAGCGGGAGTAAGTGAGACCCAGTACTTC	CASRPGLAGVSETQYF
TRBV7-2	NA	NA	TRBJ1-1	TGTGCCAGCAGCTGGGGACACTCGAACACTGAAGCTTTCTTT	CASSWGHSNTEAFF
TRBV9	once	NA	TRBJ2-1	TGTGCCAGCAGTAAGACGACTACCTCCTACAATGAGCAGTTCTTC	CASSKTTTSYNEQFF